The next 15 T cell receptor beta chains were all read from a single sample in a study of cytomegalovirus exposure and HLA in healthy donors. Measured with immunoSEQ multiplex PCR; TCRdb has only the in-frame clones, and not every one. Among about 330,000 clones listed, more than 80% were seen once. The sample was PBMCs. These receptors all come from a young woman in good health and CMV-seronegative.

This clone has just one count. The J gene is TRBJ1-1, the V gene TRBV7-9; 7 positions match TRBD1. The CDR3 consists of 14 residues. Germline V gives CDR1 SEHNR, CDR2 FQNEAQ (reference sequence). The V and J ends lost 2 bases and 3 bases, in that order; junction bases with no gene match: 3. The CDR3: CASSLRQGDTEAFF. CDR3 bases: TGTGCCAGCAGCTTACGGCAGGGGGACACTGAAGCTTTCTTT. Based on the CDR3 plus reference TRBV7-9 and TRBJ1-1, the full variable domain is DTGVSQNPRHKITKRGQNVTFRCDPISEHNRLYWYRQTLGQGPEFLTYFQNEAQLEKSRLLSDRFSAERPKGSFSTLEIQRTEQGDSAMYLCASSLRQGDTEAFFGQGTRLTVV.

The rearrangement uses TRBV6-5 and TRBJ2-3; 9 positions match TRBD1. CDR3 size: 15 residues. V lost 6 bases and J lost 2; bases outside the gene matches: 6. Germline values: CDR1 MNHEY, CDR2 SVGAGI. CDR3: CASSLGDRATDTQYF. CDR3 sequence (DNA): TGTGCCAGCAGCCTAGGGGACAGGGCCACAGATACGCAGTATTTT.

This clone was observed a single time. The V gene is TRBV15, the J gene TRBJ2-7; tentatively, D is TRBD2 (6 bases). CDR1 LNHNV and CDR2 YYDKDF come from the germline V gene (reference sequence). The CDR3 covers 16 residues. With 1 base removed from V and 7 bases from J, the gap between germline ends came to 20 bases. CDR3 region: CATSRGGGSTAGEQYF. CDR3 nucleotide sequence: TGTGCCACCAGCAGAGGGGGAGGATCCACGGCGGGGGAGCAGTACTTC.

This rearrangement joins TRBV2 to TRBJ1-1; no clear D. V lost 9 bases to trimming and J lost 0 bases, with 11 bases between them. The germline V gene encodes CDR1 SNHLY and CDR2 FYNNEI. CDR3 size: 13 residues. In DNA form, the CDR3 reads TGTGCCAGAGAGGGAGGGATGAACACTGAAGCTTTCTTT. It specifies CAREGGMNTEAFF.

This rearrangement joins TRBV19 to TRBJ1-1, with 9 bases identical to TRBD1. The CDR3 consists of 15 residues. The germline gives CDR1 LNHDA, CDR2 SQIVND (reference sequence). Losses at the gene ends were 6 bases for V and 2 bases for J; bases not matched to a gene: 7. CDR3 nucleotides: TGTGCCAGTAGACGATGGGACAGGGTTAACACTGAAGCTTTCTTT. Encoded protein: CASRRWDRVNTEAFF.

The V call is TRBV11-2, the J call TRBJ2-7; D is perhaps TRBD1 (5 bases). CDR1 and CDR2 from the germline V gene are SGHAT and FQNNGV. The CDR3 is 14 amino acids. Trimming shortened V by 3 bases and J by 5 bases, and 14 bases separated the two germline ends. CDR3 in amino acids: CASSFRRGADEQYF. The DNA of the CDR3 is TGTGCCAGCAGCTTCCGAAGGGGCGCCGACGAGCAGTACTTC. The complete variable domain, with remaining parts taken from reference TRBV11-2 and TRBJ2-7, reads EAGVAQSPRYKIIEKRQSVAFWCNPISGHATLYWYQQILGQGPKLLIQFQNNGVVDDSQLPKDRFSAERLKGVDSTLKIQPAKLEDSAVYLCASSFRRGADEQYFGPGTRLTVT.

J is TRBJ2-7 and V is TRBV10-3, with 11 bases aligning to TRBD1. The junction had 10 bases not matched to a gene; V was cut back by 4 bases and J by 2 bases. Germline loops: CDR1 ENHRY, CDR2 SYGVKD. The CDR3 has 17 amino acids. The CDR3 nucleotides read TGTGCCATCAGTGGAGAACCCGGGACAGGGGGTCCCTACGAGCAGTACTTC. This sequence encodes CAISGEPGTGGPYEQYF.

The V and J genes are TRBV18 and TRBJ2-7; tentative D call: TRBD2 (5 bases). Trimming cost V 0 bases and J 3 bases, with 15 bases left between them. The germline V gene encodes CDR1 KGHSH and CDR2 LQKENI. The CDR3 sequence is 16 residues long. Here the CDR3 DNA reads TGTGCCAGCTCACCACCGACGGGGAAATCAGGCTACGAGCAGTACTTC. Translation gives CASSPPTGKSGYEQYF.

There are a few counts of this clone. V is TRBV5-1 and J is TRBJ1-2; D perhaps matches TRBD1 (6 bases). V lost 5 bases to trimming and J lost 4 bases, with 15 bases between them. Germline CDR1 and CDR2: SGHRS and YFSETQ. CDR3 length equals 14 residues. The CDR3 DNA reads as TGCGCCAGCAGTACGAATCAGGGGAGCTATGGCTACACCTTC. It specifies CASSTNQGSYGYTF.

The V call is TRBV29-1, the J call TRBJ1-1, with TRBD1 matching over 7 bases. Trimming removed 7 bases from V and 4 bases from J; junction bases left unmatched: 3. In germline, CDR1 is SQVTM, CDR2 ANQGSEA. This CDR3 comprises 11 residues. DNA of the CDR3: TGCAGCGCCTGGGACAGCACTGAAGCTTTCTTT. Its translation is CSAWDSTEAFF.

This chain uses TRBV6-5 with TRBJ2-7; perhaps TRBD1 as D (5 bases). The CDR3 totals 16 residues. V was shortened by 0 bases and J by 1 base, with 13 bases between the two germline ends. CDR1 and CDR2 from the germline V gene are MNHEY and SVGAGI. The CDR3 is CASSYSQGTVSYEQYF. The CDR3, as DNA: TGTGCCAGCAGTTACTCGCAGGGCACGGTTTCCTACGAGCAGTACTTC.

The V and J genes are TRBV5-4 and TRBJ2-5, with D maybe TRBD2 (6 bases). In germline, CDR1 is SGHNT, CDR2 YYREEE (reference sequence). V lost 9 bases, J lost 2 bases, and 20 bases lay in between. This CDR3 has 15 residues. The CDR3 coding sequence is TGTGCCACGGTGGGGGATAGCGGATCACAAGAGACCCAGTACTTC. This gives the protein CATVGDSGSQETQYF.

The chain employs TRBV19 and TRBJ1-1, with 7 bases fitting TRBD1. V shed 4 bases and J 4 bases; nucleotides not matched to a gene: 6. The CDR3 runs to 14 residues. Germline V gene sequence: CDR1 LNHDA, CDR2 SQIVND (reference sequence). Written as DNA, the CDR3 is TGTGCCAGTAGTAGTGGACAGGTGAGCACTGAAGCTTTCTTT. This gives the protein CASSSGQVSTEAFF.

This sequence joins TRBV25-1 and TRBJ1-3; possibly TRBD1 for D (6 bases). Per germline, CDR1 MGHDK and CDR2 SYGVNS. Trimming shortened V by 6 bases and J by 0 bases, and 15 bases separated the two germline ends. CDR3 length equals 16 residues. The chain's CDR3 is CASSPTGLSSGNTIYF. The DNA of the CDR3 is TGTGCCAGCAGCCCGACAGGTCTCAGCTCTGGAAACACCATATATTTT.

The gene calls are TRBV10-3 and TRBJ2-7; D might be TRBD2 (5 bases). This CDR3 spans 16 amino acids. Germline values: CDR1 ENHRY, CDR2 SYGVKD. Trimming left V 11 bases short and J 0 bases short, with 23 bases between. CDR3 in DNA: TGTGCCTCCAATCGCCGGGGTCTTGTGTCCTCCTACGAGCAGTACTTC. Translation gives CASNRRGLVSSYEQYF.